This TCR beta chain was sequenced for a study of shared clonotypes between healthy human individuals. CDR3 size: 15 residues. V lost 2 bases and J lost 4, with 15 bases in between. Per the germline V gene, CDR1 is SGHNT and CDR2 is YYREEE (reference sequence). Profiling relied on immunoSEQ multiplex PCR, and the TCRdb table lists in-frame clones only, not all of them. The sample consists of approximately 480,000 clones, nearly 80% of them appearing once. Sequencing was done on a sample of PBMCs. The V call is TRBV5-4, the J call TRBJ2-5, with D uncertain. This TCR came from a middle-aged woman in good health. Some clones in this sample may be carry-over from other donors' samples. The DNA of the CDR3 is TGTGCCAGCAGCTTCGGTGGGTACTGGGGAGAGACCCAGTACTTC. This codes for CASSFGGYWGETQYF.